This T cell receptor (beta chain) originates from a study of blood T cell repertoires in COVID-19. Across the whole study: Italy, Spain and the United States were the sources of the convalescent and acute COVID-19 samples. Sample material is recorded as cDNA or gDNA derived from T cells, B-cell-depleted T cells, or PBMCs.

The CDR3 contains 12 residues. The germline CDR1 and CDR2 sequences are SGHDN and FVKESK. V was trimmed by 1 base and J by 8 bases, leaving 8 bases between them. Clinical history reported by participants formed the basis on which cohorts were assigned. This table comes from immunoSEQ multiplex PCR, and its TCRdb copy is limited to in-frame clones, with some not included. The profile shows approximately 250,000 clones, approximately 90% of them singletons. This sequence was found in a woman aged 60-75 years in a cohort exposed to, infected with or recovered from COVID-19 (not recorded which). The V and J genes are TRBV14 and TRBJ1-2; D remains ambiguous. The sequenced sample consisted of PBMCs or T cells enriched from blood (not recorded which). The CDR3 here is CASSQGVRGYTF. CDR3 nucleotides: TGTGCCAGCAGCCAAGGAGTGCGGGGCTACACCTTC.